The 32 T cell receptor beta chains given below trace back to one sample, sequenced in a study of vaccination effects on CD4 cells after COVID-19 (dated by TCRdb to 2022 to 2024). For these receptors, no antigen is known. In the ViraFEST assay, PBMC were stimulated with viral peptide pools, and antigen-specific CD4+ T cell clonotypes were then identified by expansion using TCR sequencing. After approximately eleven days of culture, CD4+ T cells were isolated with the EasySep CD4+ T cell isolation kit. Healthy vaccine recipients had no prior SARS-CoV-2 infection, confirmed by negative nucleocapsid antibodies before and after vaccination. The library was prepared using the immunoSEQ multiplex PCR assay. Not all clones reach the TCRdb copy of this immuneACCESS table, which keeps in-frame sequences only. Checked studies attribute under half of the gap to unresolved V genes and leave the rest unexplained. The sample has over 25,000 clones on record, around 72% of them singletons. Of the sample, approximately 31% is held by the ten largest clones.

The material sequenced was CD4+ T cells from PBMCs cultured with SARS-CoV-2 spike peptides, taken before COVID-19 vaccination. Sample cell subset or site, as interpreted from the label and publication: SARS-CoV-2 spike overlapping peptide pool stimulation. These receptors originate from a human donor who received a COVID-19 vaccine.

This rearrangement joins TRBV5-4 to TRBJ1-2, with D perhaps TRBD1 (5 bases). Trimming pared 4 bases from V and 1 base from J, leaving 11 bases between. The CDR3 sequence is 14 residues long. Germline assignment: CDR1 SGHNT and CDR2 YYREEE (reference sequence). DNA of the CDR3: TGTGCCAGCAGCCCCGGGACGGTTAACTATGGCTACACCTTC. Protein: CASSPGTVNYGYTF. The entire variable domain, with the rest obtained from reference TRBV5-4 and TRBJ1-2, is as follows: ETGVTQSPTHLIKTRGQQVTLRCSSQSGHNTVSWYQQALGQGPQFIFQYYREEENGRGNFPPRFSGLQFPNYSSELNVNALELDDSALYLCASSPGTVNYGYTFGSGTRLTVV.

This rearrangement joins TRBV19 to TRBJ2-7; tentative D call: TRBD1 (6 bases). The CDR3 runs 16 residues. Germline lookup yields CDR1 LNHDA and CDR2 SQIVND (reference sequence). V lost 4 bases and J lost 0, with 16 bases in between. CDR3 nucleotides: TGTGCCAGTAGTAAGAGGGGGACGCTCGGCTCCTACGAGCAGTACTTC. It specifies CASSKRGTLGSYEQYF. Full variable domain (outside the CDR3, taken from reference TRBV19 and TRBJ2-7): DGGITQSPKYLFRKEGQNVTLSCEQNLNHDAMYWYRQDPGQGLRLIYYSQIVNDFQKGDIAEGYSVSREKKESFPLTVTSAQKNPTAFYLCASSKRGTLGSYEQYFGPGTRLTVT.

The V gene is TRBV5-4, the J gene TRBJ2-7; D possibly uses TRBD1 or TRBD2 (5 bases each). V gave up 0 bases and J gave up 2 bases, with 12 bases separating them. The CDR3 sequence is 15 residues long. Germline values: CDR1 SGHNT, CDR2 YYREEE (reference sequence). The CDR3 protein is CASSLGGAEAYEQYF. The CDR3 nucleotides read TGTGCCAGCAGCTTGGGAGGGGCAGAAGCCTACGAGCAGTACTTC.

The CDR3: CASSPAMFTSGAETQYF. In nucleotides, the CDR3 is TGTGCCAGCAGCCCCGCAATGTTCACTAGCGGGGCAGAGACCCAGTACTTC. The chain couples TRBV7-9 to TRBJ2-5; 10 bases match TRBD2. V trimming: 5 bases; J trimming: 4 bases; junction bases outside the gene matches: 13. CDR1 is SEHNR and CDR2 is FQNEAQ in the germline V gene (reference sequence). CDR3 length: 17 amino acids.

V gene TRBV4-2 combines with J gene TRBJ2-5; TRBD2 matches 7 bases. The CDR3 length is 15 residues. Losses at the gene ends were 0 bases for V and 9 bases for J; bases not matched to a gene: 10. Germline V gene sequence: CDR1 LGHNA, CDR2 YNFKEQ. CDR3 amino acids: CASSQDMNGGKAQYF. In DNA form, the CDR3 reads TGTGCCAGCAGCCAAGATATGAACGGGGGGAAGGCCCAGTACTTC.

This chain connects TRBV4-3 to TRBJ1-2, with D perhaps TRBD1 (5 bases). Per germline, CDR1 LGHNA and CDR2 YSLEER. V dropped 0 bases and J dropped 4 bases, with 15 bases sitting between them. This CDR3 region has 16 residues. The CDR3 here is CASSQDGTGDTYGYTF. CDR3 sequence (DNA): TGCGCCAGCAGCCAAGATGGGACCGGAGACACCTATGGCTACACCTTC.

The V and J genes are TRBV14 and TRBJ2-4; D might be TRBD2 (5 bases). This CDR3 spans 13 amino acids. The germline V and J ends were trimmed by 2 bases and 10 bases, with 12 bases remaining between them. Germline CDR1 reads SGHDN; CDR2 reads FVKESK. The CDR3 bases are TGTGCCAGCAGCCAAATGCGGGTAGGGATTCAGTACTTC. It yields the protein CASSQMRVGIQYF. Combining the CDR3 with reference TRBV14 and TRBJ2-4 gives the whole variable domain EAGVTQFPSHSVIEKGQTVTLRCDPISGHDNLYWYRRVMGKEIKFLLHFVKESKQDESGMPNNRFLAERTGGTYSTLKVQPAELEDSGVYFCASSQMRVGIQYFGAGTRLSVL.

This chain connects TRBV6-6 to TRBJ1-2; a weak D match, TRBD1 (5 bases). This CDR3 has 13 amino acids. Germline V gene data show CDR1 as MNHNY and CDR2 as SVGAGI (reference sequence). Trimming left V 8 bases short and J 8 bases short, with 18 bases between. CDR3 sequence: CASRGGTVGGYTF. The CDR3 DNA sequence: TGTGCCAGCCGCGGGGGGACCGTAGGGGGCTACACCTTC.

This chain links TRBV4-1 with TRBJ2-3; either TRBD1 or TRBD2 may fit D (5 bases each). V was trimmed by 5 bases and J by 2 bases, leaving 20 bases between them. CDR3 length: 17 residues. The V gene's germline CDR1 is MGHRA and CDR2 YSYEKL. The CDR3 reads CASSFPRETGATDTQYF. The CDR3 nucleotides read TGCGCCAGCAGCTTCCCCAGGGAGACGGGCGCCACAGATACGCAGTATTTT.

This chain links TRBV4-1 with TRBJ2-1, with a tentative D call TRBD1 (7 bases). Trimming stripped 0 bases from V and 15 bases from J, with 27 bases between. This CDR3 is 17 amino acids long. Looked up from germline, CDR1 is MGHRA and CDR2 is YSYEKL. Here the CDR3 reads CASSQDGRDSGVRRRFF. CDR3 DNA sequence: TGCGCCAGCAGCCAAGACGGGCGGGACAGTGGTGTCCGACGCAGGTTCTTC.

This chain uses TRBV5-1 with TRBJ2-1, with 9 nucleotides matching TRBD2. Germline V lookup: CDR1 SGHRS, CDR2 YFSETQ. The CDR3 sequence is 14 residues long. Losses at the gene ends were 1 base for V and 8 bases for J; bases not matched to a gene: 4. The CDR3: CASSLQAGGYEQFF. The CDR3 DNA reads TGCGCCAGCAGCTTGCAAGCGGGAGGTTATGAGCAGTTCTTC.

The J gene is TRBJ1-2, the V gene TRBV28; a weak D match, TRBD1 (5 bases). CDR1 and CDR2 from the germline V gene are MDHEN and SYDVKM. The V and J ends lost 6 bases and 4 bases respectively, with 12 bases between them. CDR3 length equals 13 residues. CDR3 nucleotide sequence: TGTGCCAGCAGGCGGCAGGGTAGCTATGGCTACACCTTC. Translation gives CASRRQGSYGYTF.

The sample holds a few counts of this clone. V is TRBV25-1 and J is TRBJ2-6, with 7 positions matching TRBD1. V was clipped by 4 bases and J by 4 bases; unmatched bases: 10. The germline CDR1 and CDR2 sequences are MGHDK and SYGVNS. CDR3 length equals 17 residues. The CDR3, as DNA: TGTGCCAGCAGTGGACAGGGTAGGGCTTCCGGGGCCAACGTCCTGACTTTC. This sequence encodes CASSGQGRASGANVLTF. The whole variable domain, filled in from reference TRBV25-1 and TRBJ2-6, reads EADIYQTPRYLVIGTGKKITLECSQTMGHDKMYWYQQDPGMELHLIHYSYGVNSTEKGDLSSESTVSRIRTEHFPLTLESARPSHTSQYLCASSGQGRASGANVLTFGAGSRLTVL.

This clone was found a few times. An end of the junction differs from the germline gene, which may be a read error. This chain connects TRBV7-9 to TRBJ2-1; D may be TRBD2 (5 bases). CDR1 and CDR2 from the germline V gene are SEHNR and FQNEAQ (reference sequence). The CDR3 runs 11 residues. This chain's CDR3 is CASSLAYEQFF. In nucleotides, the CDR3 is TGTGCCAGCAGCCTAGCTTATGAGCAGTTCTTC.

Of note for this clone: One end of the junction does not line up with germline, which may come from a read error. This chain connects TRBV11-3 to TRBJ2-3; 7 bases line up with TRBD2. CDR1 SGHNT and CDR2 YENEEA come from the germline V gene. This CDR3 comprises 15 residues. CDR3 amino acids: CASSLEGLPTDTQYF. Written as DNA, the CDR3 is TGTGCCAGCAGCCTAGAGGGACTACCCACAGATACGCAGTATTTT.

J is TRBJ2-6 and V is TRBV2; D is undetermined. Trimming shortened V by 8 bases and J by 0 bases, and 14 bases separated the two germline ends. From germline, CDR1 is SNHLY and CDR2 FYNNEI. The CDR3 sequence is 16 residues long. CDR3 sequence reads: CASLGQVFSGANVLTF. The CDR3 DNA reads TGTGCCAGCTTGGGCCAGGTGTTCTCTGGGGCCAACGTCCTGACTTTC.

The rearrangement joins TRBV12-3 or TRBV12-4 to TRBJ1-5; the D is unclear. V was shortened by 4 bases and J by 5 bases, with 9 bases between the two germline ends. CDR3 length: 13 residues. The CDR3 DNA reads TGTGCCAGCAGTTGGGGAGCGGATCAGCCCCAGCATTTT. It is translated as CASSWGADQPQHF.

The V and J genes are TRBV5-1 and TRBJ2-1, with D possibly matching TRBD1 (5 bases). V gave up 0 bases and J gave up 4 bases, with 8 bases separating them. The CDR3 is made up of 14 amino acids. Germline CDR1 and CDR2: SGHRS and YFSETQ. Written as DNA, the CDR3 is TGCGCCAGCAGCTTGGCGACAGCTTACAATGAGCAGTTCTTC. This gives the protein CASSLATAYNEQFF.

This chain joins TRBV12-3 or TRBV12-4 and TRBJ2-2; 9 bases are a match to TRBD1. This CDR3 spans 12 amino acids. The V segment lost 6 bases and the J segment 7 bases; nucleotides outside the gene matches: 0. CDR3 in amino acids: CASRTGGGELFF. The CDR3 DNA is TGTGCCAGCAGGACAGGGGGCGGGGAGCTGTTTTTT.

This sequence joins TRBV29-1 and TRBJ2-5; 10 bases are shared with TRBD2. Germline CDR1 SQVTM, CDR2 ANQGSEA. The V segment lost 3 bases and the J segment 10 bases; nucleotides outside the gene matches: 8. The CDR3 has 13 amino acids. The CDR3 region has the DNA TGCAGCGTTGAGGTTGCGACTAGCGGGCTCCAGTACTTC. Amino acid sequence: CSVEVATSGLQYF.

The chain couples TRBV5-6 to TRBJ2-5; D gene uncertain. The CDR3 length is 15 residues. V dropped 5 bases and J dropped 3 bases, with 17 bases sitting between them. Germline V CDR1 and CDR2: SGHDT, YYEEEE. CDR3 coding DNA: TGTGCCAGCAGTTTAATATGGTTTGAGGAAGAGACCCAGTACTTC. Its translation is CASSLIWFEEETQYF.

The chain is built from TRBV27 and TRBJ1-2; D remains ambiguous. CDR1 is MNHEY and CDR2 is SMNVEV in the germline V gene (reference sequence). CDR3 length: 16 amino acids. V dropped 0 bases and J dropped 0 bases, with 11 bases sitting between them. The CDR3 here is CASSLSGITANYGYTF. The DNA of the CDR3 is TGTGCCAGCAGTTTATCGGGCATAACAGCTAACTATGGCTACACCTTC.

V is TRBV6-2 or TRBV6-3 and J is TRBJ2-3, with D tentatively TRBD2 (5 bases). Germline V gene lookup returns CDR1 MNHEY and CDR2 SVGEGT. This CDR3 region has 15 residues. Trimming pared 6 bases from V and 4 bases from J, leaving 17 bases between. CDR3 region: CASSRRLGGADTQYF. CDR3 DNA sequence: TGTGCCAGCAGCCGTCGACTCGGAGGAGCAGATACGCAGTATTTT.

The chain carries TRBV5-4 and TRBJ2-3, with D possibly matching TRBD2 (6 bases). V was clipped by 5 bases and J by 2 bases, with 12 bases between them. This CDR3 region has 14 residues. The germline CDR1 and CDR2 sequences are SGHNT and YYREEE (reference sequence). The CDR3 DNA reads TGTGCCAGCAGGGCGGGGTCTAACACAGATACGCAGTATTTT. This translates into CASRAGSNTDTQYF.

This clone turned up a few times. CDR3 DNA sequence: TGTGCCAGCAGTGGACAGGGGAGCTATGGCTACACCTTC. Translation: CASSGQGSYGYTF. The V call is TRBV2, the J call TRBJ1-2, with TRBD1 matching over 8 bases. Trimming at V came to 4 bases and at J to 4 bases, leaving 2 bases not matched to a gene. Germline V gene data show CDR1 as SNHLY and CDR2 as FYNNEI. This CDR3 region has 13 residues.

The chain couples TRBV6-6 to TRBJ2-1; no firm D call. This CDR3 is 14 amino acids long. The germline CDR1 and CDR2 sequences are MNHNY and SVGAGI (reference sequence). Trimming stripped 0 bases from V and 3 bases from J, with 6 bases between. The CDR3 reads CASSYSTVYNEQFF. The CDR3 DNA reads TGTGCCAGCAGTTACTCGACGGTCTACAATGAGCAGTTCTTC.

The chain recombines TRBV6-6 with TRBJ1-1; D remains unclear. V lost 2 bases, J lost 10 bases, and 14 bases lay in between. Germline V lookup: CDR1 MNHNY, CDR2 SVGAGI (reference sequence). The CDR3 has 13 residues. In nucleotides, the CDR3 is TGTGCCAGCAGTTACGCGGTTTCTGGAGGAGCTTTCTTT. The encoded protein is CASSYAVSGGAFF.

This clone has just one count. This chain joins TRBV4-2 and TRBJ1-6; 8 bases agree with TRBD1. V gave up 0 bases and J gave up 0 bases; unmatched junction bases: 7. The germline CDR1 and CDR2 sequences are LGHNA and YNFKEQ. This CDR3 spans 19 amino acids. DNA of the CDR3: TGTGCCAGCAGCCAAGATCCCCGGACAGGGAGCTCCTATAATTCACCCCTCCACTTT. As protein: CASSQDPRTGSSYNSPLHF.

The chain joins TRBV3-1 (or the pseudogene TRBV3-2) to TRBJ1-1; D might be TRBD1 (6 bases). The V and J ends lost 6 bases and 4 bases respectively, with 15 bases between them. CDR1 and CDR2 from the germline V gene are LGHDT and YNNKEL (reference sequence). The length of the CDR3 is 14 residues. CDR3 DNA: TGTGCCAGCAGACCAGGGGAAGGCGCCACTGAAGCTTTCTTT. The encoded protein is CASRPGEGATEAFF.

This clone was seen only once. This chain connects TRBV18 to TRBJ1-2; 12 bases fit TRBD1. This CDR3 is built from 16 residues. Germline V CDR1 and CDR2: KGHSH, LQKENI. Trimming cost V 3 bases and J 6 bases; bases outside gene matches: 8. Here the CDR3 reads CASSPLTGTGGDGYTF. In DNA, the CDR3 is TGTGCCAGCTCACCGCTTACCGGGACAGGGGGCGATGGCTACACCTTC.

This sequence joins TRBV2 and TRBJ2-1; TRBD2 matches 9 bases. Germline V gives CDR1 SNHLY, CDR2 FYNNEI. The CDR3 spans 15 residues. With 2 bases clipped from V and 3 bases from J, the junction kept 2 bases outside the gene matches. CDR3 loop: CASSERAGGYNEQFF. The CDR3 DNA reads TGTGCCAGCAGTGAAAGAGCGGGGGGCTACAATGAGCAGTTCTTC. The complete variable domain, with remaining parts taken from reference TRBV2 and TRBJ2-1, reads EPEVTQTPSHQVTQMGQEVILRCVPISNHLYFYWYRQILGQKVEFLVSFYNNEISEKSEIFDDQFSVERPDGSNFTLKIRSTKLEDSAMYFCASSERAGGYNEQFFGPGTRLTVL.

The chain recombines TRBV3-1 (or the pseudogene TRBV3-2) with TRBJ1-5; possibly TRBD1 for D (6 bases). Trimming stripped 3 bases from V and 3 bases from J, with 12 bases between. Germline V gene data show CDR1 as LGHDT and CDR2 as YNNKEL (reference sequence). The CDR3 is 15 amino acids. The DNA of the CDR3 is TGTGCCAGCAGCCAGTCGGCAGGGGTCAATCAGCCCCAGCATTTT. The encoded protein is CASSQSAGVNQPQHF.